This T cell receptor (beta chain) was documented in a study of control samples from healthy donors and cancer patients. Method: immunoSEQ multiplex PCR; TCRdb's copy keeps in-frame clones and lacks some. Altogether 75,000 to 90,000 clones are present, 86% being singletons, with the ten largest covering roughly 20%. Input material: blood. The receptor's source is a man aged 30 to 45 in good health.

Here the CDR3 DNA reads TGTGCCAGCAACACCGGGACTAGCTACAATGAGCAGTTCTTC. Residues: CASNTGTSYNEQFF. The chain has TRBV9 and TRBJ2-1, with 8 positions matching TRBD2. V shed 6 bases, J shed 3 bases, and the junction held 5 bases outside the gene matches. The CDR3 has 14 amino acids. Germline V gene sequence: CDR1 SGDLS, CDR2 YYNGEE.